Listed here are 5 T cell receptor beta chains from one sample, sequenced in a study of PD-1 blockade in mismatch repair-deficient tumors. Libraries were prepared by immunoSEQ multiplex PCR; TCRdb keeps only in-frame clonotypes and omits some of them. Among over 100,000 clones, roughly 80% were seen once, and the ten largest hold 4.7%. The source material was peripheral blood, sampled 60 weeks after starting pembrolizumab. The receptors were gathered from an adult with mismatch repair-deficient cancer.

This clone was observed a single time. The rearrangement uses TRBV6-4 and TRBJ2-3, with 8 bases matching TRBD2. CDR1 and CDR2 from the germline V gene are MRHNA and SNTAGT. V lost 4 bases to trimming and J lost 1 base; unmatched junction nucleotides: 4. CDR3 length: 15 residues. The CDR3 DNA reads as TGTGCCAGCAGTGTCGGGGGGGCCGGCACAGATACGCAGTATTTT. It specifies CASSVGGAGTDTQYF.

DNA for the CDR3: TGTGCCAGCAGCCCGCCGGGACTAGCGGGAGTGGCTGGGGCCAACGTCCTGACTTTC. This codes for CASSPPGLAGVAGANVLTF. This chain connects TRBV5-4 to TRBJ2-6; 14 nucleotides align to TRBD2. The V gene's germline CDR1 is SGHNT and CDR2 YYREEE (reference sequence). The J segment lost 2 bases and the V segment lost 4 bases, leaving 8 bases of the junction unmatched. The CDR3 runs to 19 residues. The whole variable domain, filled in from reference TRBV5-4 and TRBJ2-6, reads ETGVTQSPTHLIKTRGQQVTLRCSSQSGHNTVSWYQQALGQGPQFIFQYYREEENGRGNFPPRFSGLQFPNYSSELNVNALELDDSALYLCASSPPGLAGVAGANVLTFGAGSRLTVL.

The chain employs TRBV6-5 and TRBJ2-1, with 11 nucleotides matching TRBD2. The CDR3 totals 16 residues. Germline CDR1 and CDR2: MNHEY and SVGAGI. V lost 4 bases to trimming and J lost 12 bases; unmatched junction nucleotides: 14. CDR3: CASSSGLGLAAQVQFF. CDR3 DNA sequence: TGTGCCAGCAGTTCAGGGTTGGGACTAGCGGCCCAAGTGCAGTTCTTC.

The CDR3 sequence is CASSLAVKGNEQFF. As DNA, the CDR3 is TGCGCCAGCAGCTTGGCAGTAAAGGGTAATGAGCAGTTCTTC. The chain is built from TRBV5-1 and TRBJ2-1, with D hard to call. Germline lookup yields CDR1 SGHRS and CDR2 YFSETQ. Trimming shortened V by 0 bases and J by 7 bases, and 11 bases separated the two germline ends. The CDR3 runs to 14 residues.

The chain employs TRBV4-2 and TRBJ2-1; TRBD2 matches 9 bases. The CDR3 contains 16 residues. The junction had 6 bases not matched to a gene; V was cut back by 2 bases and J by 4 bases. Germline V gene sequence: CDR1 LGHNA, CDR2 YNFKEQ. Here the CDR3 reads CASSQPPSGMYNEQFF. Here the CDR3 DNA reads TGTGCCAGCAGCCAACCTCCTAGCGGGATGTACAATGAGCAGTTCTTC.